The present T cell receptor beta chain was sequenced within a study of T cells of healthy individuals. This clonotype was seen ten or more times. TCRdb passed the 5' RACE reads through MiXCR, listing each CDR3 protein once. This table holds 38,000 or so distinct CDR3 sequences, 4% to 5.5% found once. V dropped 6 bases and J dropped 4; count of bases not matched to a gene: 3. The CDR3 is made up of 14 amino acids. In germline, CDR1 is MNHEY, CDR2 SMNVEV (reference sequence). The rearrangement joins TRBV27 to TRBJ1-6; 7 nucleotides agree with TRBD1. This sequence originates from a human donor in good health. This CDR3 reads CASSPGGYNSPLHF. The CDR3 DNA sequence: TGTGCCAGCAGCCCAGGGGGGTATAATTCACCCCTCCACTTT.